This TCR beta chain was found in a study of T-cell memory formation after mild COVID-19. Overall study findings and caveats: Cross-reactive memory apparently joined, as some responding clones appeared in pre-infection memory. Chiefly within CM and EM were the contracting CD4+ clones; CD8+ ones were within EMRA.

In TCRdb, the 5' RACE reads were re-called with MiXCR into one record per CDR3 protein. The table has 470,000 or so distinct CDR3 sequences, 18% seen once; the top ten hold roughly an eighth. This clonotype was counted only a few times. Its matching antigen is unknown. CDR3 size: 15 residues. The germline CDR1 and CDR2 sequences are SEHNR and FQNEAQ (reference sequence). V gave up 5 bases and J gave up 4 bases; unmatched junction bases: 10. Sequenced material: PBMCs or a T cell subset sorted from them (not recorded which). The receptor was derived from an adult woman who had mild COVID-19 (a few samples of this study predate the infection). Cell type and time point are not known. V is TRBV7-9 and J is TRBJ1-1; TRBD1 matches 7 bases. The CDR3: CASSHRQGWSTEAFF. The CDR3 nucleotides read TGTGCCAGCAGCCATCGACAGGGATGGAGCACTGAAGCTTTCTTT.